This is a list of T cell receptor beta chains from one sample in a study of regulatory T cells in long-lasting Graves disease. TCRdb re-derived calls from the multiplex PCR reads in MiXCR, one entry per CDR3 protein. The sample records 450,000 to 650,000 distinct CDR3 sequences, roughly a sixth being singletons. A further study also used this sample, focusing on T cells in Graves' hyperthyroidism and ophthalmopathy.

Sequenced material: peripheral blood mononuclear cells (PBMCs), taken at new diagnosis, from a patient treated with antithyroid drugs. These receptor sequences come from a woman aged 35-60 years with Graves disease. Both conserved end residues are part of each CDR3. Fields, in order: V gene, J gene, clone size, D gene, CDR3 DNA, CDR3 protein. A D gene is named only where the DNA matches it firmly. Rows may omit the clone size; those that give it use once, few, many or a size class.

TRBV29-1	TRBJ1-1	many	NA	TGCAGCGTATTAGGGATCTTGAACACTGAAGCTTTCTTT	CSVLGILNTEAFF
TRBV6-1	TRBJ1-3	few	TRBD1	TGTGCCAGCAGTCTACCCGGCCCACAGGGGAGGTCTGGAAACACCATATATTTT	CASSLPGPQGRSGNTIYF
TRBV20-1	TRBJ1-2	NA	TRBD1	TGCAGTGCTCCTACAGGGGGGTCTATGGCGGGGGGTGGCTACACCTTC	CSAPTGGSMAGGGYTF
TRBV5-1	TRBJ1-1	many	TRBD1	TGCGCCAGCAGCTGGGACAGGGGAGCTGAAGCTTTCTTT	CASSWDRGAEAFF
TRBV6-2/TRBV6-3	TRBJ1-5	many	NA	TGTGCCAGCAGTACGCTACAGGGACGGGGGAGCAATCAGCCCCAGCATTTT	CASSTLQGRGSNQPQHF
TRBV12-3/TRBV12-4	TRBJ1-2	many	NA	TGTGCCAGCAGCCCCGGTGAAGGGGATTATGGCTACACCTTC	CASSPGEGDYGYTF
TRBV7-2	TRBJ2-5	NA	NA	TGTGCCAGCAGCCCCGGAGGGGGCGTGGATGGCGAGACCCAGTACTTC	CASSPGGGVDGETQYF
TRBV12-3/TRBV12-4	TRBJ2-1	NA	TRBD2	TGTGCCAGCAGTGCTTCCACCCTAGCGGGGGGGCGTTCCTACAATGAGCAGTTCTTC	CASSASTLAGGRSYNEQFF
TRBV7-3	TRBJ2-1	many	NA	TGTGCCAGCAGCTCCCCCGGGTCGGAGCAGTTCTTC	CASSSPGSEQFF
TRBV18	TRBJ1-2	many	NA	TGTGCCAGCTCACCAAACGCTCCGGGGGCTAACTATGGCTACACCTTC	CASSPNAPGANYGYTF
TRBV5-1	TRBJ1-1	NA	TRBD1	TGCGCCAGCAGACCACCGGGACAGGGGATGACTGAAGCTTTCTTT	CASRPPGQGMTEAFF